What follows are 13 T cell receptor beta chains derived from one specimen sequenced in a study of early T cells in non-severe SARS-CoV-2 infection. MiXCR was run by TCRdb on the 5' RACE reads, yielding one entry per CDR3 protein. In the table there are approximately 27,000 distinct CDR3 sequences, roughly 5.8% of which are singletons. The sequencing input was whole blood. Source of these receptors: an adult who was a healthcare worker with PCR-confirmed SARS-CoV-2 infection or an uninfected control (not recorded which).

This clonotype was seen ten or more times. The chain carries TRBV11-2 and TRBJ2-7; D is unresolved. This CDR3 is built from 12 residues. Germline V gene sequence: CDR1 SGHAT, CDR2 FQNNGV. Between the trimmed V and J ends, which lost 6 bases and 5 bases, there was a span of 11 bases. The CDR3 DNA follows: TGTGCCAGCAGTGTCATATCGAACGAGCAGTACTTC. Translation: CASSVISNEQYF.

This clonotype was counted between two and nine times. The chain carries TRBV11-3 and TRBJ2-2; D remains ambiguous. The V and J ends lost 5 bases and 4 bases respectively, with 11 bases between them. Germline CDR1 reads SGHNT; CDR2 reads YENEEA. CDR3 length: 14 residues. The DNA for the CDR3 is TGTGCCAGCAGCCAAGGAACGATCACCGGGGAGCTGTTTTTT. Translation: CASSQGTITGELFF. The full variable domain, its missing parts supplied by reference TRBV11-3 and TRBJ2-2, is EAGVVQSPRYKIIEKKQPVAFWCNPISGHNTLYWYLQNLGQGPELLIRYENEEAVDDSQLPKDRFSAERLKGVDSTLKIQPAELGDSAVYLCASSQGTITGELFFGEGSRLTVL.

This clonotype was observed a handful of times. V and J are TRBV24-1 and TRBJ2-1, with TRBD1 matching 8 bases. The CDR3 is 14 amino acids. V shed 7 bases and J 14 bases; nucleotides not matched to a gene: 15. CDR1 is KGHDR and CDR2 is SFDVKD in the germline V gene. The CDR3 nucleotides are TGTGCCACCAGCGCCGGACAGGGTACGGGTAGTGAGTTCTTC. This gives the protein CATSAGQGTGSEFF.

This clonotype has ten or more counts. V gene TRBV12-3 or TRBV12-4 combines with J gene TRBJ1-6; 7 bases are a match to TRBD1. The trim removed 4 bases at V and 9 bases at J, leaving 9 bases unmatched. This CDR3 spans 15 amino acids. Here the CDR3 reads CASSWSPQGGSPLHF. In DNA, the CDR3 is TGTGCCAGCAGTTGGTCTCCCCAGGGGGGTTCACCCCTCCACTTT.

At least ten counts were recorded for this clonotype. The chain combines TRBV10-3 with TRBJ2-5; 7 bases are a match to TRBD2. The CDR3 runs to 13 residues. Germline V gives CDR1 ENHRY, CDR2 SYGVKD. V lost 6 bases to trimming and J lost 2 bases; unmatched junction nucleotides: 3. CDR3 amino acids: CAIRGGPQETQYF. CDR3 in DNA: TGTGCCATCAGGGGAGGGCCGCAAGAGACCCAGTACTTC.

The V call is TRBV6-5, the J call TRBJ2-1; D is undetermined. CDR3 length: 11 amino acids. In germline, CDR1 is MNHEY, CDR2 SVGAGI. Trimming took off 8 bases at V and 9 bases at J, with 11 bases between the two ends. The CDR3 region has the DNA TGTGCCAGCTCCACAAGGAGTGAGCAGTTCTTC. Translating gives CASSTRSEQFF.

This clonotype was seen more than once but under ten times. This rearrangement joins TRBV7-8 to TRBJ2-1, with 8 bases identical to TRBD2. The CDR3 contains 15 residues. V lost 1 base and J lost 5; bases outside the gene matches: 4. The V gene's germline CDR1 is SGHVS and CDR2 FQNEAQ. The chain's CDR3 is CASSLVGTSHNEQFF. The CDR3 nucleotides are TGTGCCAGCAGCTTAGTCGGGACTAGTCACAATGAGCAGTTCTTC.

This clonotype was counted ten times or more. V is TRBV10-3 and J is TRBJ1-1, with TRBD1 identical over 7 bases. With 7 bases clipped from V and 8 bases from J, the junction kept 10 bases outside the gene matches. Germline CDR1 and CDR2: ENHRY and SYGVKD. The CDR3 is made up of 13 amino acids. The CDR3 protein is CAINSRGMSEAFF. In DNA, the CDR3 is TGTGCCATCAATTCCAGGGGGATGTCGGAAGCTTTCTTT.

The chain is built from TRBV19 and TRBJ2-7; no definite D call. This CDR3 has 14 amino acids. V lost 5 bases and J 0 bases, leaving 11 bases between the germline ends. CDR1 and CDR2 from the germline V gene are LNHDA and SQIVND (reference sequence). The CDR3 DNA reads as TGTGCCAGTAGTTCTGACGACCGCTCCTACGAGCAGTACTTC. Amino acid sequence: CASSSDDRSYEQYF.

This clonotype was counted at least ten times. The CDR3 loop reads CASMALTMRSSGGSYNEQFF. In DNA, the CDR3 is TGTGCCAGTATGGCCCTCACGATGAGGTCGTCCGGGGGATCCTACAATGAGCAGTTCTTC. The chain is built from TRBV19 and TRBJ2-1; possibly TRBD2 for D (6 bases). Trimming removed 7 bases at V and 1 base at J, with 29 bases between. Germline CDR1 reads LNHDA; CDR2 reads SQIVND (reference sequence). The CDR3 has 20 residues.

This clonotype showed up many times. This rearrangement joins TRBV12-3 or TRBV12-4 to TRBJ2-1; 8 bases are a match to TRBD2. V lost 6 bases, J lost 2 bases, and 6 bases stayed unmatched. The CDR3 sequence is 15 residues long. CDR3 protein: CASSQSAGAYNEQFF. CDR3 sequence (DNA): TGTGCCAGCAGCCAGTCAGCGGGGGCCTACAATGAGCAGTTCTTC.

This clonotype was detected many times. This chain uses TRBV6-1 with TRBJ1-5, with D unclear. V was trimmed by 1 base and J by 3 bases, leaving 10 bases between them. The CDR3 runs to 15 residues. Germline V gives CDR1 MNHNS, CDR2 SASEGT. CDR3 nucleotide sequence: TGTGCCAGCAGTGAAGTGGCAGGTTCCAATCAGCCCCAGCATTTT. As protein: CASSEVAGSNQPQHF.

This clonotype showed up many times. This chain joins TRBV18 and TRBJ1-5, with a tentative D call TRBD1 (6 bases). The CDR3 sequence is 16 residues long. Trimming cost V 0 bases and J 6 bases, with 15 bases left between them. Germline lookup yields CDR1 KGHSH and CDR2 LQKENI. The CDR3 DNA reads TGTGCCAGCTCACCACCAAATAGCGGGGGCGGTCAGCCCCAGCATTTT. Protein product: CASSPPNSGGGQPQHF.